Presented here are 13 T cell receptor beta chains from one specimen sequenced in a study of T cells in localized non-small cell lung cancer (dated by TCRdb to 2020 to 2022). Libraries were built with the immunoSEQ multiplex PCR assay. Imported from immuneACCESS, the table was reduced by TCRdb to in-frame sequences with V and J called. These copies leave out some clones; in studies compared against another copy, an unresolved V gene accounts for under half, and the cause of the remainder is not known. This sample has around 70,000 clones in its table, and about 90% of those were observed once. The top ten hold less than 25% of the sample. Here the sequenced sample was peripheral blood, taken before any cancer treatment. Receptors originate from a male donor aged 60 or over with stage III squamous cell lung carcinoma.

This clone was seen just once. V is TRBV11-2 and J is TRBJ1-3; TRBD1 is a possible D gene (5 bases). V was pared by 1 base and J by 9 bases, with 16 bases between. This CDR3 spans 15 amino acids. Germline V gene lookup returns CDR1 SGHAT and CDR2 FQNNGV. CDR3 protein: CASSLVAGHLATIYF. Here the CDR3 DNA reads TGTGCCAGCAGCTTAGTCGCGGGGCATCTAGCCACCATATATTTT.

V and J are TRBV19 and TRBJ1-4, with 9 nucleotides matching TRBD1. Trimming took 5 bases from V and 6 from J; bases not matched to a gene: 4. This CDR3 region has 14 residues. CDR1 and CDR2 from the germline V gene are LNHDA and SQIVND (reference sequence). CDR3 in amino acids: CASSVRDRDEKLFF. The CDR3 region has the DNA TGTGCCAGTAGTGTCCGGGACAGGGATGAAAAACTGTTTTTT.

The chain joins TRBV10-3 to TRBJ2-5, with TRBD2 matching over 9 bases. Germline loops: CDR1 ENHRY, CDR2 SYGVKD. Trimming at V came to 6 bases and at J to 2 bases, leaving 13 bases not matched to a gene. The CDR3 has 17 amino acids. The CDR3 loop reads CAISPRAGGLGQETQYF. In DNA, the CDR3 is TGTGCCATCAGCCCCAGGGCGGGGGGGCTCGGGCAAGAGACCCAGTACTTC.

The chain links TRBV6-6 to TRBJ1-1; D perhaps matches TRBD1 (6 bases). Trimming cost V 4 bases and J 9 bases, with 12 bases left between them. Germline CDR1 reads MNHNY; CDR2 reads SVGAGI (reference sequence). CDR3 length: 12 residues. CDR3 in amino acids: CASSSTGGKAFF. The DNA for the CDR3 is TGTGCCAGCAGTTCGACAGGCGGTAAAGCTTTCTTT.

The chain links TRBV18 to TRBJ1-1; tentatively, D is TRBD1 (6 bases). From germline, CDR1 is KGHSH and CDR2 LQKENI. The ends were cut back, 3 bases at V and 0 bases at J, with 14 bases in the middle. This CDR3 contains 16 residues. The CDR3: CASSPQTGLLNTEAFF. CDR3 sequence (DNA): TGTGCCAGCTCACCTCAAACAGGGCTATTGAACACTGAAGCTTTCTTT.

This sequence joins TRBV4-3 and TRBJ1-1; D is unresolved. V lost 0 bases, J lost 4 bases, and 9 bases lay in between. CDR3 length: 14 amino acids. From germline, CDR1 is LGHNA and CDR2 YSLEER. The CDR3 protein is CASSQDHRGTEAFF. Written as DNA, the CDR3 is TGCGCCAGCAGCCAAGACCACCGGGGCACTGAAGCTTTCTTT.

The V and J genes are TRBV10-2 and TRBJ1-5; TRBD1 matches at 7 bases. Per germline, CDR1 WSHSY and CDR2 SAAADI. The CDR3 extends over 15 amino acids. V shed 10 bases, J shed 1 base, and the junction held 10 bases outside the gene matches. The DNA for the CDR3 is TGCGCCATCCCCACAGGGGAGGTAAGCAATCAGCCCCAGCATTTT. Translating it yields CAIPTGEVSNQPQHF.

The CDR3 sequence is CASSPTGYGYTF. The DNA for the CDR3 is TGTGCCAGCAGCCCGACAGGGTATGGCTACACCTTC. This chain connects TRBV7-9 to TRBJ1-2, with 7 bases that match TRBD1. Germline CDR1 reads SEHNR; CDR2 reads FQNEAQ (reference sequence). J was trimmed by 5 bases and V by 5 bases; bases with no gene match: 2. This CDR3 comprises 12 residues.

Notes on this clone: The same CDR3 also results from other DNA sequences found in this sample. V and J are TRBV7-2 and TRBJ2-3; 11 bases fit TRBD1. The CDR3 sequence is 14 residues long. Germline CDR1 and CDR2: SGHTA and FQGNSA. The junction had 1 base not matched to a gene; V was cut back by 5 bases and J by 3 bases. CDR3 bases: TGTGCCAGCAGCCGGGACAGGGGGACAGATACGCAGTATTTT. It translates to CASSRDRGTDTQYF.

The V call is TRBV9, the J call TRBJ2-3, with D possibly TRBD1 on 6 matching bases. CDR3 size: 14 residues. Germline V lookup: CDR1 SGDLS, CDR2 YYNGEE. V lost 4 bases and J lost 2, with 11 bases in between. The CDR3 sequence is CASSSGVDTDTQYF. In DNA form, the CDR3 reads TGTGCCAGCAGCTCAGGGGTCGACACAGATACGCAGTATTTT.

The sample holds one count of this clone. This sequence joins TRBV5-6 and TRBJ2-1; 11 bases are shared with TRBD2. In germline, CDR1 is SGHDT, CDR2 YYEEEE. CDR3 length equals 15 residues. V was pared by 3 bases and J by 5 bases, with 4 bases of the junction left unmatched. The chain's CDR3 is CASSSGLAGDNEQFF. Written as DNA, the CDR3 is TGTGCCAGCAGCTCCGGACTAGCGGGCGACAATGAGCAGTTCTTC.

The chain joins TRBV5-1 to TRBJ2-5; weak D call: TRBD2 (5 bases). Trimming shortened V by 0 bases and J by 1 base, and 10 bases separated the two germline ends. The CDR3 extends over 15 amino acids. In germline, CDR1 is SGHRS, CDR2 YFSETQ. CDR3 loop: CASSLAERGQETQYF. CDR3 sequence (DNA): TGCGCCAGCAGCTTGGCCGAACGGGGCCAAGAGACCCAGTACTTC.

This chain joins TRBV30 and TRBJ1-2; 7 positions match TRBD1. The CDR3 consists of 13 residues. Germline CDR1 is GTSNPN and CDR2 is SVGIG (reference sequence). V gave up 5 bases and J gave up 5 bases; unmatched junction bases: 8. The DNA for the CDR3 is TGTGCCTGGGAGACAGGGCTGGGGTATGGCTACACCTTC. This sequence encodes CAWETGLGYGYTF.